This entry describes one T cell receptor (beta chain). These data come from a study of T-cell reconstitution after alpha-beta-depleted transplantation in children. The library targeted TCRbeta and was prepared with unique molecular identifiers. TCRdb reprocessed the PCR reads via MiXCR and lists one record per CDR3 protein. The table records under 450,000 distinct CDR3 sequences, 10% to 15% of them present only once. This specimen consisted of PBMCs, obtained from the stem cell graft. This TCR was recovered from a human donor who donated a stem cell graft to a child with Fanconi anemia.

CDR3 nucleotides: TGTGCCAGCAGCGACGACTGGGGTGAAAATGAAAAACTGTTTTTT. The encoded protein is CASSDDWGENEKLFF. The chain employs TRBV7-2 and TRBJ1-4; D is undetermined. V shed 5 bases and J shed 5 bases, with 15 bases lying between them. CDR1 and CDR2 from the germline V gene are SGHTA and FQGNSA. This CDR3 is built from 15 residues.